The 18 T cell receptor beta chains given below trace back to one sample, sequenced in a study of blood T cells in healthy people across ages. The second PCR ran roughly 6 to 11 cycles with a sample-barcoded 5' primer and J-beta primers. TCRdb independently ran MiXCR on the 5' RACE reads; one entry per CDR3 protein. The sample holds over a million distinct CDR3 sequences, 42% seen once. The specimen was blood. The origin of the receptors is a woman aged 18-35 years in good health.

The rearrangement links TRBV6-2 or TRBV6-3 to TRBJ2-1; unclear D gene. Gene TRBJ2-7 matches the end of the DNA better, so the J call may be wrong. CDR3 size: 17 residues. Germline V gene data show CDR1 as MNHEY and CDR2 as SVGEGT. The DNA for the CDR3 is TGTGCCAGCAGTTGCTCAACGTCGGCGGTGTCCTACAATGAGCAGTACTTC. It encodes CASSCSTSAVSYNEQYF.

The chain carries TRBV7-8 and TRBJ2-1, with D perhaps matching TRBD2 (6 bases). Trimming took 5 bases from V and 0 from J, leaving 14 bases between them. The germline CDR1 and CDR2 sequences are SGHVS and FQNEAQ. The CDR3 extends over 16 amino acids. CDR3 nucleotides: TGTGCCAGCAGCCTTGAGCGGGCGAGCTCCTACAATGAGCAGTTCTTC. It encodes CASSLERASSYNEQFF.

The chain recombines TRBV18 with TRBJ2-5; D is perhaps TRBD1 or TRBD2 (5 bases each). The J call may be in error: the DNA end matches TRBJ2-1 better. The CDR3 runs 15 residues. Germline V gene sequence: CDR1 KGHSH, CDR2 LQKENI. This chain's CDR3 is CASSPGTIATETQFF. CDR3 sequence (DNA): TGTGCCAGCTCACCAGGGACGATCGCGACGGAGACCCAGTTCTTC.

For this clonotype: This may arise from a read error, as a much more abundant clone is one base away. The rearrangement joins TRBV6-4 to TRBJ2-3, with 10 bases fitting TRBD1. Germline V CDR1 and CDR2: MRHNA, SNTAGT. The CDR3 length is 15 residues. The V gene end was trimmed by 3 bases and the J gene end by 4 bases; junction bases not matched to a gene: 4. The CDR3 DNA sequence: TGTGCCAGCAGTGATGGGACAGGGGCTCCAGATACGCAGTATTTT. Protein: CASSDGTGAPDTQYF.

The chain's CDR3 is CASTGQGRVYEQYF. CDR3 nucleotides: TGTGCCAGCACGGGACAGGGTCGAGTCTACGAGCAGTACTTC. V usage is TRBV6-1 and J usage is TRBJ2-7; 9 nucleotides align to TRBD1. CDR1 and CDR2 from the germline V gene are MNHNS and SASEGT. The CDR3 is made up of 14 amino acids. V was clipped by 7 bases and J by 3 bases; unmatched bases: 7.

The CDR3 DNA follows: TGCGCCAGCAGCCAAGGAGCGTCACTAGCGGACAATGAGCAGTTCTTC. Protein sequence: CASSQGASLADNEQFF. The chain joins TRBV4-3 to TRBJ2-1, with 8 positions matching TRBD2. This CDR3 region has 16 residues. V was pared by 1 base and J by 5 bases, with 7 bases of the junction left unmatched. Germline CDR1 and CDR2: LGHNA and YSLEER.

The chain joins TRBV12-3 or TRBV12-4 to TRBJ2-1; 8 bases line up with TRBD1. The J call may be faulty, since TRBJ2-7 better matches the DNA end. This CDR3 has 15 residues. CDR3 sequence reads: CASSPRRQGFNEQYF. Here the CDR3 DNA reads TGTGCCAGCAGCCCTCGGAGACAGGGGTTCAATGAGCAGTACTTC.

This clonotype showed up just a few times. V gene TRBV20-1 combines with J gene TRBJ2-5; D ambiguous. The ends were cut back, 0 bases at V and 2 bases at J, with 13 bases in the middle. This CDR3 is built from 15 residues. CDR1 is DFQATT, CDR2 SNEGSKA, per germline (reference sequence). In DNA, the CDR3 is TGCAGTGCTAGAGATTGGGCAGCTGGGCAAGAGACCCAGTACTTC. It yields the protein CSARDWAAGQETQYF.

This chain joins TRBV20-1 and TRBJ2-3; 10 bases align to TRBD2. Germline V gene lookup returns CDR1 DFQATT and CDR2 SNEGSKA (reference sequence). With V trimmed by 6 bases and J by 2 bases, 8 bases remained unmatched. The CDR3 has 15 residues. CDR3 nucleotide sequence: TGCAGTGCCGAATCCGGGACTAGCGTCACAGATACGCAGTATTTT. Protein: CSAESGTSVTDTQYF.

The V gene is TRBV12-5, the J gene TRBJ2-5; 10 bases fit TRBD1. Matching the DNA end better, TRBJ2-7 makes the J call doubtful. The CDR3 consists of 15 residues. Germline-derived CDR1 and CDR2 are LGHNT and FRNRAP. The DNA for the CDR3 is TGTGCTAGTGGTCCGAGACAGGGGGCCCACTACGAGCAGTACTTC. This gives the protein CASGPRQGAHYEQYF.

The table lists this clonotype with a few counts. The chain carries TRBV20-1 and TRBJ1-2; D is unclear. The CDR3 totals 12 residues. Germline V lookup: CDR1 DFQATT, CDR2 SNEGSKA (reference sequence). V was shortened by 1 base and J by 4 bases, with 7 bases between the two germline ends. The DNA of the CDR3 is TGCAGTGCTAGAGTCTACAGCTATGGCTACACCTTC. Encoded protein: CSARVYSYGYTF.

V gene TRBV4-1 combines with J gene TRBJ1-1; TRBD1 might be the D (5 bases). The CDR3 is made up of 15 amino acids. Germline V gene sequence: CDR1 MGHRA, CDR2 YSYEKL. The germline V and J ends were trimmed by 1 base and 6 bases, with 15 bases remaining between them. CDR3 nucleotide sequence: TGCGCCAGCAGCCAAGTTAAGGGGAGCATGTCTGAAGCTTTCTTT. This translates into CASSQVKGSMSEAFF.

V is TRBV27 and J is TRBJ2-5, with D possibly being TRBD2 (6 bases). This CDR3 spans 15 amino acids. In germline, CDR1 is MNHEY, CDR2 SMNVEV (reference sequence). V lost 6 bases to trimming and J lost 4 bases, with 18 bases between them. CDR3 residues: CASRASSGVPETQYF. CDR3 DNA: TGTGCCAGCAGAGCTTCGTCGGGGGTCCCAGAGACCCAGTACTTC.

V usage is TRBV5-1 and J usage is TRBJ2-7; D possibly corresponds to TRBD1 (5 bases). Between the trimmed V and J ends, which lost 7 bases and 7 bases, there was a span of 24 bases. Germline V gene lookup returns CDR1 SGHRS and CDR2 YFSETQ. The CDR3 sequence is 15 residues long. CDR3 residues: CASGSTGGSYNEQYF. The CDR3 bases are TGCGCCAGCGGATCTACAGGTGGGTCCTACAATGAGCAGTACTTC.

A few counts support this clonotype. This chain uses TRBV5-1 with TRBJ2-1, with D perhaps TRBD2 (6 bases). Germline CDR1 reads SGHRS; CDR2 reads YFSETQ. The CDR3 runs 18 residues. V shed 0 bases and J shed 10 bases, with 26 bases lying between them. The chain's CDR3 is CASSLAGSSLGGTVEQFF. The CDR3 bases are TGCGCCAGCAGCTTGGCCGGTTCTTCCCTCGGGGGAACTGTGGAGCAGTTCTTC.

The chain combines TRBV9 with TRBJ2-3; D assignment may be TRBD1 or TRBD2 (6 bases each). Germline CDR1 reads SGDLS; CDR2 reads YYNGEE. The CDR3 covers 16 residues. V was cut by 1 base and J by 1 base, with 13 bases left in between. DNA for the CDR3: TGTGCCAGCAGCGTAAGGTTGGGGGGCCGCACAGATACGCAGTATTTT. Its translation: CASSVRLGGRTDTQYF. The full variable domain, rest sourced from reference TRBV9 and TRBJ2-3, is DSGVTQTPKHLITATGQRVTLRCSPRSGDLSVYWYQQSLDQGLQFLIQYYNGEERAKGNILERFSAQQFPDLHSELNLSSLELGDSALYFCASSVRLGGRTDTQYFGPGTRLTVL.

Details on this clonotype: The junction departs from germline at one end; a sequencing error may be responsible. The V gene is TRBV11-2, the J gene TRBJ1-2; D is possibly TRBD1 (5 bases). This CDR3 has 12 amino acids. Per the germline V gene, CDR1 is SGHAT and CDR2 is FQNNGV. CDR3 in DNA: TGTGCCAGCAATACAAGGGGCTATGGCTGCACCTTC. Its protein product is CASNTRGYGCTF.

The rearrangement uses TRBV6-2 or TRBV6-3 and TRBJ2-5, with D perhaps TRBD1 (6 bases). The CDR3 covers 17 residues. Germline assignment: CDR1 MNHEY and CDR2 SVGEGT. V was trimmed by 6 bases and J by 0 bases, leaving 20 bases between them. The CDR3 DNA is TGTGCCAGCAGACCTCTCGGGTGGACAGATTACCAAGAGACCCAGTACTTC. This translates into CASRPLGWTDYQETQYF.